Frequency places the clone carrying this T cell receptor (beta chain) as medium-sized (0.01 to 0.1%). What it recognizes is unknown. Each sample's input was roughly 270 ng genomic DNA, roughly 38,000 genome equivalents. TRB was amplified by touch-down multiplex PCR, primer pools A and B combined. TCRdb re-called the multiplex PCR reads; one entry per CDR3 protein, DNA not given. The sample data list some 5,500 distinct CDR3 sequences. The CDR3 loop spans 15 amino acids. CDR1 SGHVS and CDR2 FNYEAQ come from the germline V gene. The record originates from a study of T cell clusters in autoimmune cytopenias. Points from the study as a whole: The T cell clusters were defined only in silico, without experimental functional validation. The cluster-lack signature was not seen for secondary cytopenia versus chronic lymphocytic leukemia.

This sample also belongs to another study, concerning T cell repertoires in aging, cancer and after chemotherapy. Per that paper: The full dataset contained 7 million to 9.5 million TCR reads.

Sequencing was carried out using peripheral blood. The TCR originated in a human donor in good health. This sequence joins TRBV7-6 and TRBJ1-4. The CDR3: CASSGLGAANEKLFF. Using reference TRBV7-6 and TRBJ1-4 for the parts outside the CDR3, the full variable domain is GAGVSQSPRYKVTKRGQDVALRCDPISGHVSLYWYRQALGQGPEFLTYFNYEAQQDKSGLPNDRFSAERPEGSISTLTIQRTEQRDSAMYRCASSGLGAANEKLFFGSGTQLSVL.